This T cell receptor (beta chain) was captured in a study of human T cells and chemical hapten exposure. Overall study context: TCR yields differed between samples (mainly from small differences in pooled library volume).

Only a few counts were recorded for this clonotype. This CDR3 spans 18 amino acids. Trimming took off 1 base at V and 1 base at J, with 19 bases between the two ends. In germline, CDR1 is MNHNY, CDR2 SVGAGI (reference sequence). Time point noted: healthy volunteer bleed at 6 weeks. The starting material, unfractionated whole blood, was used for total RNA extraction. Each cDNA molecule in the library carried unique molecular identifiers. Original methodology: The number of TCRs in each sample had a median of approximately 99,000 and spanned roughly 23,224 to 750,000. MiXCR, applied by TCRdb to the RACE reads, yields one record per CDR3 protein. TCRdb's processing, not the authors', yielded these V and J calls. The table has 55,000 to 75,000 distinct CDR3 sequences, around 6.1% seen once.

Sequencing was performed on whole blood. The receptor was isolated from a female donor in good health. Some clones in this sample may be carry-over from other donors' samples. V and J are TRBV6-6 and TRBJ1-1; D is undetermined. The CDR3, as DNA: TGTGCCAGCAGTTACTTTGGCGGGGAGAATATTAGGAACACTGAAGCTTTCTTT. Translation gives CASSYFGGENIRNTEAFF.